The present T cell receptor beta chain was sequenced within a study of blood T cells in healthy people across ages. Trimming removed 3 bases at V and 0 bases at J, with 14 bases between. The CDR3 totals 16 residues. Per the germline V gene, CDR1 is SGHAT and CDR2 is FQNNGV. Study conclusions and caveats: A roughly linear fall in TCR beta diversity per million T cells was seen with increasing age. Naive T cell percentage showed a strong correlation with the diversity of TCR beta. Long-lived and aged donors differed, with more naive CD4+ cells and higher diversity in the long-lived. Unsorted PBMC input precluded a conclusive naive versus antigen-experienced comparison.

Using a J-beta primer mix together with a sample-barcoded 5' primer, a second PCR was run for roughly 6 to 11 cycles. From the 5' RACE reads, TCRdb called clonotypes with MiXCR, one entry per CDR3 protein. Of about a million distinct CDR3 sequences listed, around two fifths are singletons. This clonotype was seen a few times. The antigen remains undetermined. The genes are TRBV11-2 and TRBJ1-1; D is perhaps TRBD1 (5 bases). The sequenced sample consisted of blood. The receptor's source is a man in his late teens or twenties in good health. CDR3 in DNA: TGTGCCAGCAGCTTGTGGAAAGGGACTCTGAACACTGAAGCTTTCTTT. Translating gives CASSLWKGTLNTEAFF.